The rows below give T cell receptor beta chains drawn from one sample of a study of T-cell reconstitution after alpha-beta-depleted transplantation in children. TCRdb redid the calling of the PCR reads with MiXCR, one entry per CDR3 protein. This table has approximately 240,000 distinct CDR3 sequences, around 9.7% appearing once. Sequencing used PBMCs from the stem cell graft donor, obtained from the stem cell graft. These receptors came from a human donor who donated a stem cell graft to a child with SCID. The CDR3 runs from the conserved cysteine through the conserved F or W. The D gene is left open where the match is weak. Some rows mark clone size as missing; the rest say once, few, many or name a class of expanded clone.

V	J	size	D	CDR3	DNA
TRBV2	TRBJ1-1	few	NA	CASRGEDTEAFF	TGTGCCAGCAGGGGGGAAGACACTGAAGCTTTCTTT
TRBV2	TRBJ1-1	many	TRBD1	CASSQQGANTEAFF	TGTGCCAGCAGCCAACAGGGGGCTAACACTGAAGCTTTCTTT
TRBV2	TRBJ1-1	many	TRBD1	CASSEGTGFDTEAFF	TGTGCCAGCAGTGAAGGGACAGGGTTCGACACTGAAGCTTTCTTT
TRBV24-1	TRBJ1-5	many	TRBD1	CATSDSSRGDLSNQPQHF	TGTGCCACCAGTGATTCGAGCAGGGGGGACCTTAGCAATCAGCCCCAGCATTTT
TRBV7-9	TRBJ2-7	NA	NA	CASRPAGWDGSTYEQYF	TGTGCCAGCAGGCCAGCTGGTTGGGACGGGAGTACCTACGAGCAGTACTTC
TRBV7-3	TRBJ1-6	many	NA	CASSFGSAPLHF	TGTGCCAGCAGCTTCGGATCTGCACCCCTCCACTTT
TRBV9	TRBJ1-6	many	NA	CASSVDIRTANSPLHF	TGTGCCAGCAGCGTAGATATCCGGACAGCTAATTCACCCCTCCACTTT
TRBV6-1	TRBJ2-2	many	NA	CASRPPGARRTGELFF	TGTGCCAGCAGACCGCCCGGGGCTCGACGGACCGGGGAGCTGTTTTTT
TRBV20-1	TRBJ2-1	many	TRBD2	CSARARGQRGGPNEQFF	TGCAGTGCTAGAGCCAGGGGCCAGCGGGGGGGCCCCAATGAGCAGTTCTTC
TRBV27	TRBJ1-2	many	TRBD1	CASSPTSTGNGYTF	TGTGCCAGCAGTCCCACCTCGACAGGGAACGGCTACACCTTC
TRBV5-1	TRBJ2-6	many	NA	CASSPNSGANVLTF	TGCGCCAGCAGCCCGAATTCTGGGGCCAACGTCCTGACTTTC
TRBV28	TRBJ1-5	many	NA	CASRLQGSNQPQHF	TGTGCCAGCAGACTTCAGGGGAGCAATCAGCCCCAGCATTTT
TRBV6-1	TRBJ2-2	many	NA	CASSPSGAGELFF	TGTGCCAGCAGCCCCTCGGGGGCCGGGGAGCTGTTTTTT
TRBV4-1	TRBJ2-1	many	NA	CASSQVISFEQFF	TGCGCCAGCAGCCAAGTAATTAGCTTCGAGCAGTTCTTC
TRBV7-3	TRBJ1-2	few	NA	CASSFSGFRGYTF	TGTGCCAGCAGCTTCTCAGGGTTCCGGGGCTACACCTTC
TRBV5-1	TRBJ1-5	many	NA	CASSLAGRTDQPQHF	TGCGCCAGCAGCTTGGCCGGCAGGACTGATCAGCCCCAGCATTTT